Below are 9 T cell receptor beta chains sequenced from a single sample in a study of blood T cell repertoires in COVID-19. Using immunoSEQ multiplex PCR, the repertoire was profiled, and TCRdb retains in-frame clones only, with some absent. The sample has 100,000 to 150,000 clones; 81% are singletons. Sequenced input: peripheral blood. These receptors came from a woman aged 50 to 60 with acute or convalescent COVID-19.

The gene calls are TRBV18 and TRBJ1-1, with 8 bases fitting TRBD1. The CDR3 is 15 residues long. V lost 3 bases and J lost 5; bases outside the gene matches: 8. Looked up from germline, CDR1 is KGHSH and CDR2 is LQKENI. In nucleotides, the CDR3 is TGTGCCAGCTCACCTCAAGGACAGGGTAGGACTGAAGCTTTCTTT. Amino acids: CASSPQGQGRTEAFF.

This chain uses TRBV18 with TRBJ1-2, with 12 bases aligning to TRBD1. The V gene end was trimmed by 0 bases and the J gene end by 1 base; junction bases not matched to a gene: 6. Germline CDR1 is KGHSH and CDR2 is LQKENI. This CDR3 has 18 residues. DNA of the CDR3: TGTGCCAGCTCACCACCCGGGACAGGGGGCGAGAGTAACTATGGCTACACCTTC. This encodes CASSPPGTGGESNYGYTF.

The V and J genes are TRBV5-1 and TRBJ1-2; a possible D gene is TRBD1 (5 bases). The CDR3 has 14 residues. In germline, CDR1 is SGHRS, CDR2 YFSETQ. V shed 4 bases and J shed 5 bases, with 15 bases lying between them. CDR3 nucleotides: TGCGCCAGCAGCCCCGGCAGGGAGGTTTATGGCTACACCTTC. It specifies CASSPGREVYGYTF.

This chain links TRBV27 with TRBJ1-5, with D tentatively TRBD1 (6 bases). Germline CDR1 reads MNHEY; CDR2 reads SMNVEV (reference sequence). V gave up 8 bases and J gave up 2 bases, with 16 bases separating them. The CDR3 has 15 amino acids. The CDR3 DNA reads TGTGCCAGCGGCCAGGGGTCTGGAGGCAATCAGCCCCAGCATTTT. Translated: CASGQGSGGNQPQHF.

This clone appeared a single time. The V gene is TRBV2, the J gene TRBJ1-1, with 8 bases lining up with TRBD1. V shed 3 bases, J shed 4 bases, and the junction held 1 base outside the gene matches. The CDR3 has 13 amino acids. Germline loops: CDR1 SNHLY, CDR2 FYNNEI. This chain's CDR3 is CASSDRGLTEAFF. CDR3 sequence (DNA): TGTGCCAGCAGTGACAGGGGGCTCACTGAAGCTTTCTTT. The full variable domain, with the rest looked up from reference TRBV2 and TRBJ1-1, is EPEVTQTPSHQVTQMGQEVILRCVPISNHLYFYWYRQILGQKVEFLVSFYNNEISEKSEIFDDQFSVERPDGSNFTLKIRSTKLEDSAMYFCASSDRGLTEAFFGQGTRLTVV.

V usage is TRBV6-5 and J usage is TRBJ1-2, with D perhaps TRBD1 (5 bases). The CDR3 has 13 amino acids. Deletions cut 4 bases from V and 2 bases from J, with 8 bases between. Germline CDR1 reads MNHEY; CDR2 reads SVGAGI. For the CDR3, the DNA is TGTGCCAGCAGTTCGACAGAAAACTATGGCTACACCTTC. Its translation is CASSSTENYGYTF.

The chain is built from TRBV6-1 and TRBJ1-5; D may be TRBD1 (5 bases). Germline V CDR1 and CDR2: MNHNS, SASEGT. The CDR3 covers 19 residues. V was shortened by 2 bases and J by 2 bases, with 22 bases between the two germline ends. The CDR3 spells CASSERGRGAGFGNQPQHF. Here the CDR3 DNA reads TGTGCCAGCAGTGAACGAGGGAGGGGCGCAGGTTTTGGCAATCAGCCCCAGCATTTT.

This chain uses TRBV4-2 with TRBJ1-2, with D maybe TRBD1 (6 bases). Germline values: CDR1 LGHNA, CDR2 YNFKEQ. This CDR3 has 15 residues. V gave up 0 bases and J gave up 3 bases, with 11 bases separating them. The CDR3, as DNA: TGTGCCAGCAGCCAAGACCTACAGGGAGACTATGGCTACACCTTC. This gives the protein CASSQDLQGDYGYTF.

CDR3 bases: TGTGCCAGTAGTACGATGCAGGGCTTACAAGAGACCCAGTACTTC. This encodes CASSTMQGLQETQYF. The chain links TRBV19 to TRBJ2-5, with D possibly TRBD1 on 5 matching bases. V lost 4 bases and J lost 2, with 14 bases in between. Looked up from germline, CDR1 is LNHDA and CDR2 is SQIVND (reference sequence). CDR3 length equals 15 residues.